A single sample gave rise to the 10 T cell receptor beta chains below, sequenced in a study of blood T cell repertoires in COVID-19. Using immunoSEQ multiplex PCR, the repertoire was profiled, and TCRdb retains in-frame clones only, with some absent. The top ten hold over 6% of the sample, which has 250,000 to 350,000 clones, approximately 90% seen once. Sequenced sample: PBMCs or T cells enriched from blood (not recorded which). Receptor source: a middle-aged woman who had recovered from COVID-19.

The rearrangement uses TRBV28 and TRBJ2-5; 7 nucleotides match TRBD1. CDR1 MDHEN and CDR2 SYDVKM come from the germline V gene. There are 15 residues in the CDR3. The junction had 10 bases not matched to a gene; V was cut back by 3 bases and J by 6 bases. Here the CDR3 DNA reads TGTGCCAGCAGTTTGCCCGGGACAGAAGGGAAGACCCAGTACTTC. Translated: CASSLPGTEGKTQYF.

This clone was detected only a few times. This chain joins TRBV18 and TRBJ1-5; D possibly corresponds to TRBD1 (6 bases). Trimming stripped 1 base from V and 1 base from J, with 8 bases between. Germline lookup yields CDR1 KGHSH and CDR2 LQKENI. The CDR3 loop spans 15 amino acids. The DNA for the CDR3 is TGTGCCAGCTCACCACAAACAGGGAGCAATCAGCCCCAGCATTTT. As protein: CASSPQTGSNQPQHF.

The V call is TRBV12-3 or TRBV12-4, the J call TRBJ1-5; D ambiguous. CDR3 length: 13 amino acids. With 5 bases removed from V and 7 bases from J, the gap between germline ends came to 12 bases. The CDR3 DNA follows: TGTGCCAGCAGTCCTTACCGTCGGCAGCCCCAGCATTTT. This codes for CASSPYRRQPQHF.

V gene TRBV7-8 combines with J gene TRBJ2-5, with a weak D call TRBD2 (6 bases). Germline assignment: CDR1 SGHVS and CDR2 FQNEAQ. The CDR3 loop spans 13 amino acids. The V and J ends lost 3 bases and 1 base respectively, with 6 bases between them. In DNA, the CDR3 is TGTGCCAGCAGCTTGGGACTCCAAGAGACCCAGTACTTC. It yields the protein CASSLGLQETQYF.

The V call is TRBV7-9, the J call TRBJ1-6; D perhaps matches TRBD1 (6 bases). Germline CDR1 reads SEHNR; CDR2 reads FQNEAQ (reference sequence). The CDR3 length is 15 residues. Trimming shortened V by 0 bases and J by 7 bases, and 10 bases separated the two germline ends. The CDR3, as DNA: TGTGCCAGCAGCTTAGCGACCGGGACAAATTCACCCCTCCACTTT. It translates to CASSLATGTNSPLHF.

The chain uses TRBV7-8 and TRBJ2-1, with D possibly being TRBD1 (6 bases). Germline CDR1 SGHVS, CDR2 FQNEAQ. V lost 2 bases and J 4 bases, leaving 9 bases between the germline ends. The CDR3 consists of 14 residues. DNA of the CDR3: TGTGCCAGCAGCTTACTGGGGACATACAATGAGCAGTTCTTC. Residues: CASSLLGTYNEQFF.

This chain joins TRBV2 and TRBJ2-5; the match to TRBD1 covers 7 bases. Per the germline V gene, CDR1 is SNHLY and CDR2 is FYNNEI. The CDR3 is made up of 14 amino acids. V gave up 6 bases and J gave up 7 bases; unmatched junction bases: 11. The CDR3 nucleotides are TGTGCCAGCAGGAGACAGGGCGGCTCTTGGACCCAGTACTTC. Translation gives CASRRQGGSWTQYF.

The rearrangement uses TRBV28 and TRBJ1-2; 7 nucleotides agree with TRBD1. The CDR3 loop spans 15 amino acids. CDR1 MDHEN and CDR2 SYDVKM come from the germline V gene. After removal of 4 bases from V and 1 base from J, the junction contained 6 bases not matched to a gene. This CDR3 reads CASSSGTAGNYGYTF. CDR3 DNA: TGTGCCAGCAGTTCGGGGACAGCGGGTAACTATGGCTACACCTTC.

This clone was observed a few times. This chain joins TRBV6-1 and TRBJ1-6; D might be TRBD1 (5 bases). Germline V lookup: CDR1 MNHNS, CDR2 SASEGT. The CDR3 sequence is 18 residues long. V was shortened by 4 bases and J by 6 bases, with 22 bases between the two germline ends. The CDR3 reads CASSALSRGVAGNSPLHF. CDR3 nucleotides: TGTGCCAGCAGTGCCCTGTCCCGGGGGGTCGCCGGTAATTCACCCCTCCACTTT.

The count of this clone is one. The gene calls are TRBV10-3 and TRBJ1-2; perhaps TRBD1 as D (5 bases). Trimming removed 2 bases from V and 0 bases from J, with 13 bases in between. The length of the CDR3 is 16 residues. CDR1 is ENHRY and CDR2 is SYGVKD in the germline V gene. In DNA, the CDR3 is TGTGCCATCAGTGAGGTCGGATCGGGGGCTAACTATGGCTACACCTTC. As protein: CAISEVGSGANYGYTF.